This T cell receptor (beta chain) derives from a study of T cells in Graves' hyperthyroidism and ophthalmopathy (dated 2019 in TCRdb). Broadly, across the study: Peripheral blood samples were taken at initial diagnosis, before any treatment was given. To identify distinguishing TCR V-J signatures, a discovery cohort of around 100 patients was used, comprising roughly 45 with Graves' ophthalmopathy and 55 to 65 with stable Graves' hyperthyroidism. Prospective prediction of ophthalmopathy was tested in an independent validation cohort consisting of some 20 hyperthyroidism patients and 15 or so patients who later progressed to ophthalmopathy. The roughly 94 discovery patients were randomly split 7:3 into training and test sets. Thyroid tissue and blood T-cell repertoires from six Graves' hyperthyroidism patients were also compared in the study. After sampling, hyperthyroidism patients received methimazole starting at 30 mg daily, and ophthalmopathy patients received high-dose intravenous methylprednisolone. The paper describes TCR Vbeta CDR3 sequencing of some 130 peripheral blood samples, made up of 43 ophthalmopathy patients, 70 to 75 hyperthyroidism patients and roughly 17 progressor patients. General findings and caveats noted by the study authors: A model built on a 13 V-J signature distinguished ophthalmopathy from stable hyperthyroidism, reaching over 85% sensitivity and 81% to 83% specificity in cross-validation and 80%/75% in testing. In validation, the model predicted progression to ophthalmopathy with over 65% sensitivity and 72.22% specificity, a median of 6.5 months before onset. Sample size was not statistically predetermined, and blinding of investigators to group allocation was not performed. Most expanded thyroid clonotypes (frequency above 0.001) were also found in blood, which suggests that blood repertoires may mirror thyroid immune responses.

The TCR beta CDR3 regions were amplified from the RNA transcripts. For the first round of RT-PCR on the TCR CDR3, the HTBI primer set was used together with the Qiagen OneStep RT-PCR kit. Libraries were constructed in a second round of multiplex PCR, after which size selection and purification were carried out. Libraries were sequenced paired-end with 100 bp reads on an Illumina HiSeq2000. The authors processed their data as follows. SOAPnuke was used to process the raw data, removing reads that contained adapters or uncalled bases, had a mean Phred below 15, or lacked an exact match to the constant primer or identifier. High-quality paired reads were merged using COPE v1.2.5, and each unique nucleotide sequence was defined as a clonotype. MiTCR v1.1 was used to align clonotypes to the IMGT TRBV, TRBD and TRBJ reference segments. Analysis was restricted to V-J combinations with a frequency above 0.0001, which covered approximately 99% of repertoires. The TCS score was defined as the ratio of F50 (clonal expansion) to E x V (chaos), calculated using BLOSUM62-based TCRdist between CDR3 peptides within each V-J. Welch's t-statistics and random forest reduced just over 500 V-J features to roughly 13, which were used in a naive Bayes classifier (R e1071). The raw public reads went through TCRdb reprocessing: fastp at Q25, MiXCR clone calling, in-frame beta chains kept. Each record represents a unique CDR3 protein, reported with the most common genes and DNA among its rows. These V and J calls originate from TCRdb's pipeline instead of the authors' own analysis. This sample holds around 440,000 distinct CDR3 sequences; 15% to 17% were observed only once. The leading ten clones occupy approximately 14% of the sample.

The CDR3 sequence holds 15 residues, the cysteine and phenylalanine included. Only CDR3 DNA remains: 45 bases, in frame from the first base. Reading the germline V gene gives CDR1 SGHTA and CDR2 FQGTGA. V is reduced by 1 base and J by 0 bases, leaving a spacing of 7 bases between them. This clonotype has ten or more counts. Which antigen it targets is not known. Base qualities are not recorded, but no much larger clone differs from it by a single base. Graves' hyperthyroidism was defined as stable when no progression to ophthalmopathy occurred over 18 months of follow-up. Hyperthyroidism patients were aged 18 to 65 years and newly diagnosed, with disease duration of less than 2 months. Exclusion was applied to patients with uncontrolled infections, other autoimmune diseases, pregnancy or lactation. Clinical symptoms, serum thyroxine and TRAb, thyroid ultrasound, and orbital computed tomography formed the basis for the diagnoses. PBMCs were separated from under 11 ml of fresh peripheral blood using Ficoll-Paque density gradient centrifugation. Trizol reagent was used to extract total RNA, and RNA quality was then checked on an Agilent 2100 Bioanalyzer.

This chain joins TRBV7-3 to TRBJ2-1; no confident D gene assignment can be made. Sequencing used blood. This TCR was sampled from a woman between 18 and 30 years old with Graves' hyperthyroidism. CDR3 loop: CASSLIRSSYNEQFF. At the DNA level, the sequence is TGTGCCAGCAGCTTAATCCGGAGCTCCTACAATGAGCAGTTCTTC.